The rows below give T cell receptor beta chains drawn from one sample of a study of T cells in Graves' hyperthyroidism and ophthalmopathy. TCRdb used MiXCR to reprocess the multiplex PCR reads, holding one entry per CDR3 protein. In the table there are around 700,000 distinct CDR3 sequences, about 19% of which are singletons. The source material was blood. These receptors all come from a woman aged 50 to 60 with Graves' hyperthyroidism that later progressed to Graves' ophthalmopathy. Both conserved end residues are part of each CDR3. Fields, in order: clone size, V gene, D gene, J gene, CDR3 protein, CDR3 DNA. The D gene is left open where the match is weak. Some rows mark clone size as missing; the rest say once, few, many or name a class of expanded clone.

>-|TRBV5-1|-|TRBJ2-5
CASSLGPGGFQETQYF
TGCGCCAGCAGCTTGGGCCCTGGGGGGTTCCAAGAGACCCAGTACTTC
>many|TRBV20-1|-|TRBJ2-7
CSASGGLTVSYEQYF
TGCAGTGCTTCTGGCGGACTGACGGTCTCCTACGAGCAGTACTTC
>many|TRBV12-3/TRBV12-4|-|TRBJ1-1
CASRPLWTTEAFF
TGTGCCAGCAGACCCCTTTGGACCACTGAAGCTTTCTTT
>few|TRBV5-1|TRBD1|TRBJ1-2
CASRSGTGGQGNYGYTF
TGCGCCAGCAGATCCGGGACAGGGGGCCAAGGGAACTATGGCTACACCTTC
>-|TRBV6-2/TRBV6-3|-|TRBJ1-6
CASSYGTGSNNSPLHF
TGTGCCAGCAGTTATGGCACCGGGTCTAATAATTCACCCCTCCACTTT
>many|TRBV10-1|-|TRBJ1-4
CASSEPDSEKLFF
TGCGCCAGCAGTGAACCCGACAGTGAAAAACTGTTTTTT
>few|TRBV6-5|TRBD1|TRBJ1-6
CASSGQENSPLHF
TGTGCCAGCAGTGGACAGGAGAATTCACCCCTCCACTTT
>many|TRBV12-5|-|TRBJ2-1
CASVTGVAGISEQFF
TGTGCTAGTGTCACAGGGGTAGCGGGGATAAGTGAGCAGTTCTTC
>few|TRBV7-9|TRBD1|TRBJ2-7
CASSSDRGTYEQYF
TGTGCCAGCAGCTCGGACAGGGGGACCTACGAGCAGTACTTC
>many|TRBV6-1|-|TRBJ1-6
CASSDRRASYNSPLHF
TGTGCCAGCAGTGATCGCAGGGCTTCCTATAATTCACCCCTCCACTTT
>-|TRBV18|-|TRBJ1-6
CASSPGDRNNSPLHF
TGTGCCAGCTCCCCAGGCGACCGGAATAATTCACCCCTCCACTTT
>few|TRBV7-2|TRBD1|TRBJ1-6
CASSLEPGGALPLHF
TGTGCCAGCAGCTTAGAGCCAGGGGGCGCTTTACCCCTCCACTTT
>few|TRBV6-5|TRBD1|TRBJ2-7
CASSYPGQGSPEQYF
TGTGCCAGCAGTTACCCGGGACAGGGATCCCCCGAGCAGTACTTC
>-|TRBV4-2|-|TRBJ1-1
CASSQKGDLNTEALF
TGTGCCAGCAGCCAGAAGGGGGACCTGAACACTGAAGCTCTCTTT
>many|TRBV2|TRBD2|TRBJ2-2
CASSPLAGAPGELFF
TGTGCCAGCAGTCCACTAGCGGGGGCTCCCGGGGAGCTGTTTTTT
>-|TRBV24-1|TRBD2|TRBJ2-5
CATSDLTRGGLETQYF
TGTGCCACCAGTGATTTGACGCGGGGGGGCCTAGAGACCCAGTACTTC
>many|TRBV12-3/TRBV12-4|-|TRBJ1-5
CASSREGFGNQPQHF
TGTGCCAGCAGCCGTGAAGGATTTGGCAATCAGCCCCAGCATTTT
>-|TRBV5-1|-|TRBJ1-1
CASSLYRAGNTEAFF
TGTGCCAGCAGCCTTTACAGGGCTGGGAACACTGAAGCTTTCTTT
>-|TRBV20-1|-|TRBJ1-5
CSAKDLSNQPQHF
TGCAGTGCAAAGGACCTTAGCAATCAGCCCCAGCATTTT
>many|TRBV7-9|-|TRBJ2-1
CASSPVGNSYNEQFF
TGTGCCAGCAGCCCCGTGGGGAACTCCTACAATGAGCAGTTCTTC
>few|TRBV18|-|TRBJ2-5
CASSEQGTQYF
TGTGCCAGCTCAGAACAAGGGACCCAGTACTTC
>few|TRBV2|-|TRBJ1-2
CASSEFGQSVNGYTF
TGTGCCAGCAGTGAATTTGGCCAGTCCGTAAATGGCTACACCTTC
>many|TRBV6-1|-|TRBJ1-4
CASSPLRRDTGGKLFF
TGTGCCAGCAGTCCCCTCCGTCGAGATACCGGCGGGAAACTGTTTTTT
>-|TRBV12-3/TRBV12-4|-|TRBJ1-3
CASSLGPIGGTIYF
TGTGCCAGCAGTTTAGGGCCGATTGGTGGCACCATATATTTT
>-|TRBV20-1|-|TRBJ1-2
CSAPLGAGYGYTF
TGCAGTGCTCCTCTAGGGGCTGGCTATGGCTACACCTTC
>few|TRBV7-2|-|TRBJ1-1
CASTIWGLNTEAFF
TGTGCCAGCACCATTTGGGGCCTGAACACTGAAGCTTTCTTT
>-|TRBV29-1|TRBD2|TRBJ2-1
CSVVSGGTYNEQFF
TGCAGCGTTGTCAGCGGGGGGACCTACAATGAGCAGTTCTTC
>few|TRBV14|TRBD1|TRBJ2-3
CASSQVRGTGAGTDTQYF
TGTGCCAGCAGCCAAGTTCGAGGGACAGGGGCAGGTACAGATACGCAGTATTTT
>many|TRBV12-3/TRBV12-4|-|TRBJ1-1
CASTVGGADTEAFF
TGTGCCAGCACCGTGGGGGGGGCTGACACTGAAGCTTTCTTT
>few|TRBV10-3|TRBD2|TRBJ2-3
CAISGGAGADTQYF
TGTGCCATCAGCGGGGGGGCCGGTGCAGATACGCAGTATTTT
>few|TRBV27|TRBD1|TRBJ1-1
CASSRTGRAEAFF
TGTGCCAGCAGTAGGACAGGGCGTGCTGAAGCTTTCTTT
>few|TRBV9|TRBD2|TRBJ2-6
CASSVGLAGNGANVLTF
TGTGCCAGCAGCGTAGGGTTAGCGGGGAACGGGGCCAACGTCCTGACTTTC
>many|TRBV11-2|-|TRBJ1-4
CASSLSGEKLFF
TGTGCCAGCAGCTTATCGGGTGAAAAACTGTTTTTT
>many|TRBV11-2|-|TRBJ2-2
CASSLDATLNTGELFF
TGTGCCAGCAGCTTAGACGCGACATTGAACACCGGGGAGCTGTTTTTT
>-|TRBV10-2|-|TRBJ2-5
CASSPEVEETQYF
TGCGCCAGCAGCCCGGAGGTGGAAGAGACCCAGTACTTC
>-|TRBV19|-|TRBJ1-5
CASSIWQDNQPQHF
TGTGCCAGTAGTATATGGCAGGACAATCAGCCCCAGCATTTT
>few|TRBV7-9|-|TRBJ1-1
CASSLVIGNTEAFF
TGTGCCAGCAGCTTAGTCATAGGTAACACTGAAGCTTTCTTT
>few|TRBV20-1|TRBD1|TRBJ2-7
CSATRTGNDEQYF
TGCAGTGCTACAAGGACAGGGAACGACGAGCAGTACTTC
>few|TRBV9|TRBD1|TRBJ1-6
CASSVRGQGNSPLHF
TGTGCCAGCAGCGTACGAGGACAGGGGAATTCACCCCTCCACTTT
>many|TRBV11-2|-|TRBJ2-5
CASSLASSGLYF
TGTGCCAGCAGCTTAGCCTCTTCGGGTCTGTACTTC
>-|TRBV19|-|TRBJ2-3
CASRNFGGGTDTQYF
TGTGCCAGTAGAAACTTTGGTGGGGGCACAGATACGCAGTATTTT
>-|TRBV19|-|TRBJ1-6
CASRNNGRESPLHF
TGTGCCAGTAGAAATAACGGCAGGGAATCACCCCTCCACTTT
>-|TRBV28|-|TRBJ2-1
CASSSRSDRSSYNEQFF
TGTGCCAGCAGTTCTAGATCGGACCGGAGCTCCTACAATGAGCAGTTCTTC
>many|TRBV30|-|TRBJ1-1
CAWSLGGVEAFF
TGTGCCTGGAGTTTGGGGGGAGTCGAGGCTTTCTTT
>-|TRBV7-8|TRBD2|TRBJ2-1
CASSLSLLGLGMYNEQFF
TGTGCCAGCAGCTTATCACTCTTGGGACTAGGGATGTACAATGAGCAGTTCTTC
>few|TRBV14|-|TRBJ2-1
CASSQVFGEETWNEQFF
TGTGCCAGCAGCCAAGTCTTCGGGGAGGAGACATGGAATGAGCAGTTCTTC
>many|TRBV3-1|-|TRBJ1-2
CASSQGSPAGSYGYTF
TGTGCCAGCAGCCAAGGGTCTCCGGCAGGGAGCTATGGCTACACCTTC
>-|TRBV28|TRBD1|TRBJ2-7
CAIGQAPYEQYF
TGTGCCATCGGACAGGCCCCCTACGAGCAGTACTTC
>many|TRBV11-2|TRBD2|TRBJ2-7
CASSFKRGDSYEQYF
TGTGCCAGCAGCTTCAAGCGGGGGGACTCCTACGAGCAGTACTTC
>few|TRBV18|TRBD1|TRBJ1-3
CASSPRQGARGNTIYF
TGTGCCAGCTCACCACGACAGGGGGCAAGAGGAAACACCATATATTTT
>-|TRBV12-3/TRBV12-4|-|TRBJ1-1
CASSLRKGSNTEAFF
TGTGCCAGCAGTTTACGTAAAGGCTCCAACACTGAAGCTTTCTTT
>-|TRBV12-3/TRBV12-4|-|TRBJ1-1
CASSSVREAFF
TGTGCCAGCAGTTCAGTTCGTGAAGCTTTCTTT
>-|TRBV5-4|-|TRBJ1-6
CASSLAGRYNSPLHF
TGTGCCAGCAGCTTGGCCGGACGGTATAATTCACCCCTCCACTTT
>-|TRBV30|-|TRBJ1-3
CASTESSGNTIYF
TGTGCGTCTACGGAGAGCTCTGGAAACACCATATATTTT
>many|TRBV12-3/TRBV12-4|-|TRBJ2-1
CASSFDLEQFF
TGTGCCAGCAGTTTTGACCTTGAGCAGTTCTTC
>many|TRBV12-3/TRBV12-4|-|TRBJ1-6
CASSATEISPLHF
TGTGCCAGCAGTGCGACAGAGATTTCACCCCTCCACTTT
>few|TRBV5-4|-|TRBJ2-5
CASSLELRTASQETQYF
TGTGCCAGCAGCTTGGAATTACGAACAGCGTCCCAGGAGACCCAGTACTTC
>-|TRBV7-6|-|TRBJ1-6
CASSLRGGDSPLHF
TGTGCCAGCAGCTTGCGGGGCGGAGATTCACCCCTCCACTTT
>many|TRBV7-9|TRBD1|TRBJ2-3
CARQGQGTDTQYF
TGTGCCAGACAGGGACAGGGGACAGATACGCAGTATTTT
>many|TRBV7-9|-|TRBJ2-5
CASSLPGVETQYF
TGTGCCAGCAGCTTACCCGGGGTTGAGACCCAGTACTTC